Below are 5 T cell receptor beta chains sequenced from a single sample in a study of blood T cells in healthy people across ages. A second roughly 6 to 12 cycle PCR used barcoded and J-beta primers. Each CDR3 protein is one row after TCRdb ran MiXCR on the 5' RACE reads. The data contain about 400,000 distinct CDR3 sequences, about 52% of them seen just once; the ten biggest clones take up 51%. Sequenced input: blood. These receptors were taken from a man aged 55-75 years in good health.

This clonotype was counted ten times or more. The V call is TRBV27, the J call TRBJ2-4; 9 bases align to TRBD1. Germline V gene lookup returns CDR1 MNHEY and CDR2 SMNVEV (reference sequence). The CDR3 contains 18 residues. Trimming cost V 0 bases and J 6 bases; bases outside gene matches: 12. CDR3 DNA: TGTGCCAGCAGTTTATCGGCCCCGGGACAGGGTTTGGGAAACATTCAGTACTTC. It codes for CASSLSAPGQGLGNIQYF.

This clonotype has only a few counts. This chain links TRBV29-1 with TRBJ1-1, with D uncertain. CDR3 length equals 14 residues. The germline V gene has CDR1 SQVTM and CDR2 ANQGSEA. V was shortened by 4 bases and J by 0 bases, with 12 bases between the two germline ends. In nucleotides, the CDR3 is TGCAGCGTTGCCCACATGGGCTTGAACACTGAAGCTTTCTTT. Its translation: CSVAHMGLNTEAFF.

This clonotype was found once. The genes are TRBV25-1 and TRBJ1-1; 7 bases are shared with TRBD1. J was trimmed by 2 bases and V by 9 bases; bases with no gene match: 12. The CDR3 is 15 residues long. CDR1 is MGHDK, CDR2 SYGVNS, per germline. CDR3 bases: TGTGCCAGAAGCATCCACAGGGGTTCAAACACTGAAGCTTTCTTT. Translating it yields CARSIHRGSNTEAFF.

This chain links TRBV5-8 with TRBJ2-5, with 7 bases that match TRBD1. Looked up from germline, CDR1 is SGHTS and CDR2 is YDEGEE. The CDR3 has 14 amino acids. With V trimmed by 4 bases and J by 2 bases, 5 bases remained unmatched. The CDR3 loop reads CASSPTRGQETQYF. The CDR3 bases are TGTGCCAGCAGCCCGACCAGGGGGCAAGAGACCCAGTACTTC.

The genes are TRBV14 and TRBJ2-5, with 9 bases matching TRBD2. This CDR3 has 15 residues. Germline loops: CDR1 SGHDN, CDR2 FVKESK. Unmatched junction bases numbered 9, after V lost 4 bases and J lost 6 bases. CDR3 in amino acids: CASSRPGLAKKTQYF. CDR3 sequence (DNA): TGTGCCAGCAGCCGACCCGGACTAGCGAAAAAGACCCAGTACTTC.